The 29 T cell receptor beta chains reported below all come from one sample, sequenced in a study of shared clonotypes between healthy human individuals. CD8 cells regarded as naive lacked CD45RO, were positively chosen for CCR7, and omitted terminally differentiated effector memory CD45RA+ cells. Assay: immunoSEQ multiplex PCR; the TCRdb copy retains only in-frame clones and omits some. The table shows hundreds of thousands of clones, with approximately 96% occurring only once. The sequenced material came from naive CD8+ T cells sorted from blood. The receptors come from a woman aged 25 to 39 in good health.

The rearrangement links TRBV12-2 to TRBJ2-7; the D call of TRBD2 is as the table states it, not checked on the DNA. TRBV12-2 counts as a pseudogene. This CDR3 has 13 residues. CDR3 nucleotides: TGTGCAAGTCGCTCGGGGTATTCCTACGAGCAGTACTTC. Protein sequence: CASRSGYSYEQYF.

The chain has TRBV28 and TRBJ2-1; the match to TRBD2 covers 11 bases. V was pared by 5 bases and J by 5 bases, with 5 bases of the junction left unmatched. CDR1 MDHEN and CDR2 SYDVKM come from the germline V gene. This CDR3 is built from 15 residues. CDR3 coding DNA: TGTGCCAGCAGTCCTCTAGCGGGAGGCCACAATGAGCAGTTCTTC. Translating it yields CASSPLAGGHNEQFF.

The V call is TRBV6-1, the J call TRBJ1-4; 8 positions agree with TRBD1. V lost 1 base to trimming and J lost 4 bases; unmatched junction nucleotides: 8. CDR3 length: 17 residues. From germline, CDR1 is MNHNS and CDR2 SASEGT. The CDR3 spells CASSEGWDRKNNEKLFF. The CDR3 bases are TGTGCCAGCAGTGAAGGTTGGGACAGGAAAAATAATGAAAAACTGTTTTTT.

V is TRBV28 and J is TRBJ2-3, with D perhaps matching TRBD2 (6 bases). The CDR3 is made up of 15 amino acids. Trimming shortened V by 2 bases and J by 2 bases, and 11 bases separated the two germline ends. Looked up from germline, CDR1 is MDHEN and CDR2 is SYDVKM. CDR3 region: CASSLMSSATDTQYF. The CDR3 nucleotides read TGTGCCAGCAGTTTAATGTCTAGCGCCACAGATACGCAGTATTTT.

The chain combines TRBV2 with TRBJ1-1; D is ambiguous. CDR3 size: 14 residues. V was cut by 6 bases and J by 7 bases, with 18 bases left in between. Germline loops: CDR1 SNHLY, CDR2 FYNNEI. The CDR3 here is CASRGYQEEVEAFF. The CDR3 bases are TGTGCCAGCAGAGGGTATCAGGAGGAGGTTGAAGCTTTCTTT.

This clone was recorded a few times. The genes are TRBV9 and TRBJ2-2, with D unresolved. CDR1 and CDR2 from the germline V gene are SGDLS and YYNGEE. V lost 4 bases, J lost 5 bases, and 6 bases lay in between. This CDR3 spans 12 amino acids. The CDR3 sequence is CASSLLTGELFF. CDR3 sequence (DNA): TGTGCCAGCAGCTTACTGACCGGGGAGCTGTTTTTT.

In the case of this clone: Different DNA sequences within this sample yield the same CDR3. The genes are TRBV28 and TRBJ2-7; no definite D call. The germline CDR1 and CDR2 sequences are MDHEN and SYDVKM. The CDR3 sequence is 12 residues long. V dropped 3 bases and J dropped 2 bases, with 5 bases sitting between them. The CDR3 nucleotides are TGTGCCAGCAGTTTCGGAGCCTACGAGCAGTACTTC. Translation: CASSFGAYEQYF.

In this sample, this clone turned up once. Here the CDR3 reads CASSPNLSADTQYF. In DNA form, the CDR3 reads TGTGCCAGCAGTCCTAATCTCTCGGCAGATACGCAGTATTTT. V and J are TRBV27 and TRBJ2-3, with no clear D. This CDR3 has 14 residues. CDR1 and CDR2 (germline): MNHEY, SMNVEV (reference sequence). With 5 bases removed from V and 4 bases from J, the gap between germline ends came to 13 bases.

This chain connects TRBV19 to TRBJ1-5; no clear D gene. V was cut by 4 bases and J by 0 bases, with 10 bases left in between. Germline V gene data show CDR1 as LNHDA and CDR2 as SQIVND (reference sequence). The CDR3 loop spans 15 amino acids. This CDR3 reads CASSTSLSSNQPQHF. CDR3 nucleotides: TGTGCCAGTAGTACCTCGCTCTCTAGCAATCAGCCCCAGCATTTT.

The chain is built from TRBV19 and TRBJ2-1, with a possible D match to TRBD1 (6 bases). Germline V gene lookup returns CDR1 LNHDA and CDR2 SQIVND (reference sequence). Trimming took 4 bases from V and 8 from J, leaving 24 bases between them. The CDR3 totals 17 residues. CDR3: CASSNEGGWTFGDEQFF. DNA for the CDR3: TGTGCCAGTAGTAATGAAGGGGGATGGACTTTTGGCGATGAGCAGTTCTTC.

The genes are TRBV5-6 and TRBJ2-5; 10 positions agree with TRBD1. The V and J ends lost 2 bases and 5 bases, in that order; junction bases with no gene match: 6. There are 15 residues in the CDR3. Germline loops: CDR1 SGHDT, CDR2 YYEEEE. The CDR3 bases are TGTGCCAGCAGCTTTAGACAGGGGGCTCGGGAGACCCAGTACTTC. Translated, it gives CASSFRQGARETQYF.

The V and J genes are TRBV5-4 and TRBJ2-3, with 7 bases lining up with TRBD2. The germline CDR1 and CDR2 sequences are SGHNT and YYREEE (reference sequence). This CDR3 has 14 residues. Unmatched junction bases numbered 6, after V lost 6 bases and J lost 2 bases. The CDR3 region has the DNA TGTGCCAGCATCCCCGGGACTACCACAGATACGCAGTATTTT. Encoded protein: CASIPGTTTDTQYF.

V gene TRBV9 combines with J gene TRBJ2-1; either TRBD1 or TRBD2 may supply D (5 bases each). The V gene's germline CDR1 is SGDLS and CDR2 YYNGEE. Trimming pared 0 bases from V and 2 bases from J, leaving 12 bases between. The CDR3 consists of 16 residues. The CDR3 region is CASSVELVGPYNEQFF. CDR3 DNA sequence: TGTGCCAGCAGCGTAGAATTAGTGGGACCCTACAATGAGCAGTTCTTC.

In DNA, the CDR3 is TGTGCCACGAATTTGAACACTGAAGCTTTCTTT. Translating gives CATNLNTEAFF. The rearrangement uses TRBV28 and TRBJ1-1; D is unclear. Germline CDR1 and CDR2: MDHEN and SYDVKM. Trimming removed 10 bases at V and 0 bases at J, with 6 bases between. This CDR3 comprises 11 residues.

The V call is TRBV28, the J call TRBJ1-1; 8 bases agree with TRBD1. The germline V gene has CDR1 MDHEN and CDR2 SYDVKM. This CDR3 region has 14 residues. V dropped 7 bases and J dropped 0; count of bases not matched to a gene: 4. The CDR3 protein is CASTPRGLNTEAFF. As DNA, the CDR3 is TGTGCCAGCACCCCCAGGGGGCTGAACACTGAAGCTTTCTTT.

V and J are TRBV6-1 and TRBJ2-7; weak D call: TRBD1 (5 bases). The germline V gene has CDR1 MNHNS and CDR2 SASEGT. V was trimmed by 0 bases and J by 3 bases, leaving 9 bases between them. The CDR3 sequence is 14 residues long. Here the CDR3 reads CASSEAGRDYEQYF. The CDR3 DNA follows: TGTGCCAGCAGTGAAGCGGGCAGGGACTACGAGCAGTACTTC.

The J gene is TRBJ1-2, the V gene TRBV7-3; a possible D gene is TRBD1 (5 bases). Per the germline V gene, CDR1 is SGHTA and CDR2 is FQGTGA. The CDR3 is made up of 13 amino acids. Trimming took 2 bases from V and 5 from J, leaving 9 bases between them. The CDR3 coding sequence is TGTGCCAGCAGCTTAGGAGGGGCTTATGGCTACACCTTC. Translating it yields CASSLGGAYGYTF. Looking up the rest from reference TRBV7-3 and TRBJ1-2 gives the full variable domain: GAGVSQTPSNKVTEKGKYVELRCDPISGHTALYWYRQSLGQGPEFLIYFQGTGAADDSGLPNDRFFAVRPEGSVSTLKIQRTERGDSAVYLCASSLGGAYGYTFGSGTRLTVV.

The sample holds one count of this clone. This chain connects TRBV27 to TRBJ2-7, with TRBD1 as a possible D gene (5 bases). This CDR3 comprises 16 residues. Germline lookup yields CDR1 MNHEY and CDR2 SMNVEV (reference sequence). V lost 5 bases to trimming and J lost 0 bases, with 17 bases between them. The CDR3 DNA is TGTGCCAGCAGTCCGATAGGCCCCCAGGGCTCCTACGAGCAGTACTTC. Translating it yields CASSPIGPQGSYEQYF.

The chain combines TRBV5-6 with TRBJ2-7, with 8 bases identical to TRBD2. The CDR3 sequence is 14 residues long. The germline CDR1 and CDR2 sequences are SGHDT and YYEEEE. The junction had 6 bases not matched to a gene; V was cut back by 4 bases and J by 3 bases. The CDR3 nucleotides are TGTGCCAGCAGCCCCCAACGGGAGGGCTACGAGCAGTACTTC. Amino acid sequence: CASSPQREGYEQYF.

This clone was counted a single time. The rearrangement joins TRBV5-6 to TRBJ2-5; the D gene could be TRBD1 or TRBD2 (5 bases each). V lost 0 bases and J lost 5, with 14 bases in between. This CDR3 comprises 15 residues. Germline V gives CDR1 SGHDT, CDR2 YYEEEE. The CDR3 reads CASSLVRDPEETQYF. As DNA, the CDR3 is TGTGCCAGCAGCTTGGTCAGGGACCCAGAGGAGACCCAGTACTTC.

The chain joins TRBV10-1 to TRBJ2-5; TRBD1 aligns across 10 bases. The CDR3 extends over 15 amino acids. Germline CDR1 reads WNHNN; CDR2 reads SYGVQD (reference sequence). Trimming cost V 4 bases and J 11 bases; bases outside gene matches: 13. CDR3 protein: CASSVPRDRGVWQYF. Written as DNA, the CDR3 is TGCGCCAGCAGTGTTCCCAGGGACAGGGGCGTTTGGCAGTACTTC.

The chain employs TRBV6-5 and TRBJ2-2; D remains unclear. V gave up 2 bases and J gave up 6 bases, with 7 bases separating them. The CDR3 is 13 residues long. Germline lookup yields CDR1 MNHEY and CDR2 SVGAGI. Here the CDR3 DNA reads TGTGCCAGCAGTTACAGGGTCCCCGGGGAGCTGTTTTTT. It encodes CASSYRVPGELFF.

Regarding this clone: This sample also contains other DNA sequences that code for the same CDR3. For the CDR3, the DNA is TGTGCCAGCAGCCCGGGACCCGCCTACGAGCAGTACTTC. Translation: CASSPGPAYEQYF. The chain carries TRBV27 and TRBJ2-7, with D perhaps being TRBD1 or TRBD2 (5 bases each). The CDR3 has 13 amino acids. V gave up 6 bases and J gave up 2 bases, with 11 bases separating them. Per germline, CDR1 MNHEY and CDR2 SMNVEV (reference sequence).

The rearrangement uses TRBV29-1 and TRBJ1-4; TRBD1 is a possible D gene (6 bases). Germline lookup yields CDR1 SQVTM and CDR2 ANQGSEA. There are 13 residues in the CDR3. Deletions cut 4 bases from V and 5 bases from J, with 11 bases between. The CDR3 is CSVVGQRNEKLFF. CDR3 bases: TGCAGCGTTGTCGGACAGCGGAATGAAAAACTGTTTTTT.

As for this clone: Other nucleotide sequences from this sample produce the same CDR3. CDR3 amino acids: CASSAGLAGGNEQFF. In nucleotides, the CDR3 is TGTGCCAGCAGCGCGGGACTAGCGGGAGGGAATGAGCAGTTCTTC. The chain employs TRBV9 and TRBJ2-1; 16 bases align to TRBD2. V dropped 3 bases and J dropped 7; count of bases not matched to a gene: 1. CDR1 and CDR2 from the germline V gene are SGDLS and YYNGEE. The CDR3 consists of 15 residues.

The J gene is TRBJ2-7, the V gene TRBV2; D ambiguous. The germline CDR1 and CDR2 sequences are SNHLY and FYNNEI. Trimming left V 5 bases short and J 4 bases short, with 6 bases between. The CDR3 sequence is 11 residues long. The CDR3 DNA sequence: TGTGCCAGCAGTCCCCAGTACGAGCAGTACTTC. Encoded protein: CASSPQYEQYF. Supplemented by reference TRBV2 and TRBJ2-7, the full variable domain reads EPEVTQTPSHQVTQMGQEVILRCVPISNHLYFYWYRQILGQKVEFLVSFYNNEISEKSEIFDDQFSVERPDGSNFTLKIRSTKLEDSAMYFCASSPQYEQYFGPGTRLTVT.

This chain joins TRBV7-9 and TRBJ2-6; 9 nucleotides agree with TRBD1. Per the germline V gene, CDR1 is SEHNR and CDR2 is FQNEAQ (reference sequence). Unmatched junction bases numbered 4, after V lost 5 bases and J lost 2 bases. CDR3 length: 16 amino acids. The CDR3 DNA reads as TGTGCCAGCAGCATCGACAGGGGGACTGGGGCCAACGTCCTGACTTTC. It specifies CASSIDRGTGANVLTF. The full variable domain, in which reference TRBV7-9 and TRBJ2-6 provide the parts outside the CDR3, is DTGVSQNPRHKITKRGQNVTFRCDPISEHNRLYWYRQTLGQGPEFLTYFQNEAQLEKSRLLSDRFSAERPKGSFSTLEIQRTEQGDSAMYLCASSIDRGTGANVLTFGAGSRLTVL.

The rearrangement joins TRBV28 to TRBJ1-1; the match to TRBD1 covers 7 bases. V lost 6 bases, J lost 5 bases, and 15 bases stayed unmatched. This CDR3 is built from 16 residues. From germline, CDR1 is MDHEN and CDR2 SYDVKM. CDR3 protein: CASSPTEGARATEAFF. Written as DNA, the CDR3 is TGTGCCAGCAGCCCGACGGAGGGGGCGCGGGCAACTGAAGCTTTCTTT.

The chain joins TRBV25-1 to TRBJ1-2, with D maybe TRBD1 (5 bases). Germline V lookup: CDR1 MGHDK, CDR2 SYGVNS. Trimming removed 1 base at V and 8 bases at J, with 11 bases between. The CDR3 extends over 13 amino acids. The CDR3 DNA follows: TGTGCCAGCAGTGAATTGGGCGGACACGGCTACACCTTC. Amino acid sequence: CASSELGGHGYTF.